The 12 T cell receptor beta chains in this list originate from one sample, sequenced in a study of T cell clusters in autoimmune cytopenias. Each sample's input was around 250 ng genomic DNA, 30,000 to 45,000 genome equivalents. One tube held mixed TRB-A and TRB-B primer pools for touch-down PCR. TCRdb re-called the multiplex PCR reads and catalogs CDR3 proteins one per entry, DNA excluded. The sample holds more than 13,000 distinct CDR3 sequences. Specimen: peripheral blood. The receptors stem from a human donor with an autoimmune cytopenia or autoimmune hepatitis (not recorded which).

V and J are TRBV6-6 and TRBJ2-7. The germline CDR1 and CDR2 sequences are MNHNY and SVGAGI (reference sequence). The CDR3 covers 15 residues. CDR3 protein: CASSPISRGSYEQYF.

V usage is TRBV6-1 and J usage is TRBJ2-6; TCRdb's D call of TRBD2 is untestable without DNA. Germline CDR1 MNHNS, CDR2 SASEGT. This CDR3 is built from 14 residues. CDR3 in amino acids: CASSDRAGANVLTF.

Judged by frequency, this clonotype is medium-sized. The chain employs TRBV30 and TRBJ2-1. CDR1 is GTSNPN and CDR2 is SVGIG in the germline V gene (reference sequence). This CDR3 is built from 13 residues. The CDR3 is CAWSVGPGDEQFF.

The chain joins TRBV30 to TRBJ1-6; TCRdb designates TRBD1, a call that cannot be tested without DNA. The V gene's germline CDR1 is GTSNPN and CDR2 SVGIG (reference sequence). The CDR3 contains 13 residues. The CDR3 loop reads CAWSPGLGSPLHF.

Frequency places this clonotype as medium-sized. The chain couples TRBV29-1 to TRBJ1-2; as DNA is missing, the TRBD1 call by TCRdb cannot be tested. The CDR3 is 13 amino acids. Germline CDR1 is SQVTM and CDR2 is ANQGSEA. The CDR3 region is CSAALTGGNGYTF.

This clonotype ranks as medium-sized in terms of frequency. The CDR3 is CSVVVPGQNDEQYF. The V call is TRBV29-1, the J call TRBJ2-7; as DNA is missing, the TRBD1 call by TCRdb cannot be tested. CDR1 is SQVTM, CDR2 ANQGSEA, per germline. The CDR3 is 14 residues long.

The chain combines TRBV5-8 with TRBJ2-1. Germline V lookup: CDR1 SGHTS, CDR2 YDEGEE. CDR3 length: 14 amino acids. The CDR3 loop is CASSLGVSYNEQFF. The entire variable domain, with the rest obtained from reference TRBV5-8 and TRBJ2-1, is as follows: EAGVTQSPTHLIKTRGQQATLRCSPISGHTSVYWYQQALGLGLQFLLWYDEGEERNRGNFPPRFSGRQFPNYSSELNVNALELEDSALYLCASSLGVSYNEQFFGPGTRLTVL.

The gene calls are TRBV18 and TRBJ1-3; no DNA is available, so the TRBD1 call from TCRdb remains unchecked. CDR3 size: 15 residues. Germline values: CDR1 KGHSH, CDR2 LQKENI. CDR3: CASSPDGQGRNTIYF.

The chain carries TRBV5-4 and TRBJ2-5; TCRdb's assignment of TRBD2 cannot be checked, as there is no DNA. The CDR3 totals 15 residues. Looked up from germline, CDR1 is SGHNT and CDR2 is YYREEE (reference sequence). CDR3 protein: CASSFGGRAGETQYF. Looking up the rest from reference TRBV5-4 and TRBJ2-5 gives the full variable domain: ETGVTQSPTHLIKTRGQQVTLRCSSQSGHNTVSWYQQALGQGPQFIFQYYREEENGRGNFPPRFSGLQFPNYSSELNVNALELDDSALYLCASSFGGRAGETQYFGPGTRLLVL.

The genes are TRBV6-1 and TRBJ2-7; the D gene TCRdb calls, TRBD1, cannot be checked with no DNA. There are 17 residues in the CDR3. CDR1 is MNHNS and CDR2 is SASEGT in the germline V gene. This CDR3 reads CASSVAGGPQFSYEQYF.

This chain connects TRBV18 to TRBJ2-1; checking the TCRdb D call of TRBD1 is not possible without DNA. The V gene's germline CDR1 is KGHSH and CDR2 LQKENI. The CDR3 totals 15 residues. This chain's CDR3 is CASSPGDRAFNEQFF.

V is TRBV27 and J is TRBJ1-1. The CDR3 loop spans 12 amino acids. Germline assignment: CDR1 MNHEY and CDR2 SMNVEV (reference sequence). The chain's CDR3 is CASRSIYGEAFF.